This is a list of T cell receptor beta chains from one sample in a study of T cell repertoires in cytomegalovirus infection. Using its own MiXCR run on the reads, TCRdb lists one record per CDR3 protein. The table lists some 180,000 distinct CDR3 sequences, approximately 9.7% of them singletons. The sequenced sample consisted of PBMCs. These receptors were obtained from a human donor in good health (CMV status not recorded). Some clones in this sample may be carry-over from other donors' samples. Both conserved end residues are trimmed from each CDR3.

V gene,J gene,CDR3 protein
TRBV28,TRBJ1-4,ASRKPRGANEKLF
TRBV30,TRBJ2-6,AWRGIRAPGANVLT
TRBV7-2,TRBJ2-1,ASSLALDVTMSGQF
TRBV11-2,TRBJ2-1,ASSTTSGRSNEQF
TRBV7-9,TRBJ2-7,ASSSSLQRQY
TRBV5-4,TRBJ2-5,ASSDGLAGGPKTQY
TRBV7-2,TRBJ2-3,ASSINILAGGTDTQY
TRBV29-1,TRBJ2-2,SVDGVNTGELF
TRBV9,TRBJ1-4,ASSQDTRGEKLF
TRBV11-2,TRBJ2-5,ASSLGAGQTQY
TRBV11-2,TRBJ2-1,ASSLDRMGGVEQF
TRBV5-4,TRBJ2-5,ASSLGGQGSETQY
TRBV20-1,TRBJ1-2,SARDPSRGNYGYT
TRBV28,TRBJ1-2,ASSLGQPDYGYT
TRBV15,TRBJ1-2,ATSKVGQQGHYGYT
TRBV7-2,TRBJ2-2,ASSLSVAGELF
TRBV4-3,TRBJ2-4,ASSQGTGAKNIQY
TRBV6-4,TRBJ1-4,ASSNPDPGEKLF
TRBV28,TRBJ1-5,ASKGNQPQH
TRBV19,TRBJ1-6,ASKTGFGSPLH
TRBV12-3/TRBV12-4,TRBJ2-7,ASSWTGPNEQY
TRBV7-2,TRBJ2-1,ASSLTGSGYNEQF